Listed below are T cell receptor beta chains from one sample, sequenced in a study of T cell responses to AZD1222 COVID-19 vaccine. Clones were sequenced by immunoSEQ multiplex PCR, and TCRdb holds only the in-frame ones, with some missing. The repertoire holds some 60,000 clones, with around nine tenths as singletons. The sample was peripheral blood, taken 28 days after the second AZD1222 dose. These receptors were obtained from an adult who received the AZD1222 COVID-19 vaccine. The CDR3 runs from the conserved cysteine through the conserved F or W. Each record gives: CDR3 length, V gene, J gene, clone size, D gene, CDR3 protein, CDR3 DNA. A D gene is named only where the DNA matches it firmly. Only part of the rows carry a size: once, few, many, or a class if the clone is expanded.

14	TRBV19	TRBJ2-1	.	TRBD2	CASRTGTSVYEQFF	TGTGCCAGCCGGACCGGGACTAGCGTCTATGAGCAGTTCTTC
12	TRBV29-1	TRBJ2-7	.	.	CSVEQGGYEQYF	TGCAGCGTTGAACAGGGTGGCTACGAGCAGTACTTC
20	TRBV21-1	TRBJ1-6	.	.	CASSKVRWGERLSYNSPLHF	TGTGCCAGCAGCAAAGTGCGTTGGGGGGAGCGCCTCTCCTATAATTCACCCCTCCACTTT
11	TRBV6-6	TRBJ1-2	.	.	CASTDIYGYTF	TGTGCCAGCACCGACATCTATGGCTACACCTTC
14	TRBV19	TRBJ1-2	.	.	CASSMAASLYGYTF	TGTGCCAGTAGTATGGCTGCGTCACTCTATGGCTACACCTTC
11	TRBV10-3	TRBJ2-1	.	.	CAIKGGNEQFF	TGTGCCATCAAGGGGGGGAATGAGCAGTTCTTC
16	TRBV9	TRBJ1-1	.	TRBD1	CASSVGAGQENTEAFF	TGTGCCAGCAGCGTAGGGGCGGGACAGGAGAACACTGAAGCTTTCTTT
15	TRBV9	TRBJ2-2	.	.	CASSVDGGGTGELFF	TGTGCCAGCAGCGTAGACGGGGGAGGCACCGGGGAGCTGTTTTTT
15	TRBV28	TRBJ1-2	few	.	CASSFRSSGKEGYTF	TGTGCCAGCAGTTTCAGATCCTCCGGGAAGGAGGGCTACACCTTC
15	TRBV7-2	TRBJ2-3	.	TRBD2	CASSFVAGNTDTQYF	TGTGCCAGCAGCTTCGTAGCGGGGAACACAGATACGCAGTATTTT
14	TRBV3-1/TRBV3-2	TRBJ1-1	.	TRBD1	CASSRPDRDTEAFF	TGTGCCAGCAGCCGTCCGGACAGGGACACTGAAGCTTTCTTT
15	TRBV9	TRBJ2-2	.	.	CASSVGLADTGELFF	TGTGCCAGCAGCGTCGGACTCGCCGACACCGGGGAGCTGTTTTTT
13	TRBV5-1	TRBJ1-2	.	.	CASSGDRLYGYTF	TGCGCCAGCAGCGGCGACAGGCTCTATGGCTACACCTTC
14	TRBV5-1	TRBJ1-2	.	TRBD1	CASRRTGGDYGYTF	TGCGCCAGCAGGAGGACAGGGGGCGACTATGGCTACACCTTC
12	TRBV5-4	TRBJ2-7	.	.	CATLSGSYEQYF	TGTGCCACCCTTTCGGGTTCCTACGAGCAGTACTTC
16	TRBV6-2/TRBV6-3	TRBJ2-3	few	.	CASSPHSGGGRDTQYF	TGTGCCAGCAGTCCCCACAGTGGCGGGGGCCGGGATACGCAGTATTTT
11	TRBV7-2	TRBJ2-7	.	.	CASSFGLEQYF	TGTGCCAGCAGCTTTGGCCTAGAGCAGTACTTC
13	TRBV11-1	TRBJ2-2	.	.	CASSLWGTGELFF	TGTGCCAGCAGCTTATGGGGAACCGGGGAGCTGTTTTTT
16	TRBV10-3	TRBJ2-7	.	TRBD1	CAISDSIGTGVIEQYF	TGTGCCATCAGTGACTCGATCGGGACAGGGGTTATAGAGCAGTACTTC
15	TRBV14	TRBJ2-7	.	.	CASSQNSGLPYEQYF	TGTGCCAGCAGCCAAAATTCAGGGCTTCCCTACGAGCAGTACTTC
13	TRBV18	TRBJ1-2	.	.	CASSPSTVYGYTF	TGTGCCAGCTCACCAAGTACAGTATATGGCTACACCTTC
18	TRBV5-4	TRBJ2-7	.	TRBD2	CASSPYSPGTSGIYEQYF	TGTGCCAGCAGCCCCTATTCCCCCGGGACTAGCGGGATCTACGAGCAGTACTTC
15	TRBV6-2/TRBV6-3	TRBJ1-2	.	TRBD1	CASSLGQGLGYGYTF	TGTGCCAGCAGTCTCGGACAGGGGTTGGGCTATGGCTACACCTTC
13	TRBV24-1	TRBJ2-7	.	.	CATSDNRGSEQYF	TGTGCCACCAGTGATAATAGGGGGAGCGAGCAGTACTTC
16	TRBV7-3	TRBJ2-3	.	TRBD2	CASSPRTSGSTDTQYF	TGTGCCAGCAGCCCTCGGACTAGCGGGAGCACAGATACGCAGTATTTT
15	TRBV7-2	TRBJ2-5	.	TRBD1	CASSLVYRGRETQYF	TGTGCCAGCAGCTTAGTATACAGGGGGAGGGAGACCCAGTACTTC